This T cell receptor beta chain emerged from a study of blood T cell repertoires in COVID-19. Overall study context: COVID-19 samples from acute and convalescent phases originated in the United States, Italy and Spain. Sample material is recorded as cDNA or gDNA derived from T cells, B-cell-depleted T cells, or PBMCs.

The length of the CDR3 is 16 residues. V lost 2 bases to trimming and J lost 1 base; unmatched junction nucleotides: 5. Germline assignment: CDR1 SGHRS and CDR2 YFSETQ. Per the original data handling: Estimates of nucleated cell counts were drawn from the amplification of reference gene primers. Assay used: immunoSEQ multiplex PCR; TCRdb lists only in-frame clones, some missing. D and trimming were read from the DNA, whereas the V and J calls and clone size are those reported in that table. The data contain about 110,000 clones, around 75% of them seen just once; the ten biggest clones take up 0.9%. This TCR came from a human donor with acute or convalescent COVID-19. The donor label of this sample is uncertain. The sample comprised peripheral blood. V is TRBV5-1 and J is TRBJ2-3; 9 nucleotides match TRBD1. DNA of the CDR3: TGCGCCAGCAGCTTAGGGGGACAGGGACGCACAGATACGCAGTATTTT. Its protein is CASSLGGQGRTDTQYF.